This T cell receptor (beta chain) was retrieved from a study of T cells in Graves' hyperthyroidism and ophthalmopathy. V was pared by 1 base and J by 4 bases, with 13 bases between. This CDR3 contains 14 residues. Germline CDR1 and CDR2: DFQATT and SNEGSKA (reference sequence). From RNA transcripts, TCR beta CDR3 regions were amplified. The TCR CDR3 was amplified in a first-round RT-PCR using the HTBI primer set. TCRdb called the multiplex PCR reads again in MiXCR, with one record for every CDR3 protein. The sample lists about 360,000 distinct CDR3 sequences, less than 15% occurring once. Sequencing used blood. This rearrangement joins TRBV20-1 to TRBJ1-2; D is perhaps TRBD1 (6 bases). The receptor's source is a man younger than 45 with Graves' hyperthyroidism that later progressed to Graves' ophthalmopathy. The CDR3 nucleotides read TGCAGTGCTAGAGTCCCGGGGGCGGGCTATGGCTACACCTTC. This encodes CSARVPGAGYGYTF.